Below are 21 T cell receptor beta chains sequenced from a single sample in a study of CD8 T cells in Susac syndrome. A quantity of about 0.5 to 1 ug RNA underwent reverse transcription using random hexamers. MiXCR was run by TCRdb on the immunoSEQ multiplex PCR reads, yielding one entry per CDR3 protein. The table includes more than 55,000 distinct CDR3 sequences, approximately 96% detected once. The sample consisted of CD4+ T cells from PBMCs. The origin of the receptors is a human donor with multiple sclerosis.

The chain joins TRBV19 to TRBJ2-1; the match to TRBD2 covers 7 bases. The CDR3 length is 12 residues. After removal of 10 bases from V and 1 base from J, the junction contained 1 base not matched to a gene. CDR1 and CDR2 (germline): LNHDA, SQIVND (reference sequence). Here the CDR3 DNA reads TGTGCCACCGGGGGGTCCTACAATGAGCAGTTCTTC. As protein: CATGGSYNEQFF.

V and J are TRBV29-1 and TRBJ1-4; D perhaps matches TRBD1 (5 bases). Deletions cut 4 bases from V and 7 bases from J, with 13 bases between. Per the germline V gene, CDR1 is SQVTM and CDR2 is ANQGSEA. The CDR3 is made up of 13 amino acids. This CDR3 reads CSVVTDSPEKLFF. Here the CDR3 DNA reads TGCAGCGTTGTCACCGACAGCCCTGAAAAACTGTTTTTT.

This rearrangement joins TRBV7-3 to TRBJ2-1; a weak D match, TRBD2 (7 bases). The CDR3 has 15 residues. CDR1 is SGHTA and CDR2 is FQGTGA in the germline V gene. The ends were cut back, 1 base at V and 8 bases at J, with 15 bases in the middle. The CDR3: CASSLNGGLWDEQFF. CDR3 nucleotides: TGTGCCAGCAGCTTAAACGGGGGGCTCTGGGATGAGCAGTTCTTC.

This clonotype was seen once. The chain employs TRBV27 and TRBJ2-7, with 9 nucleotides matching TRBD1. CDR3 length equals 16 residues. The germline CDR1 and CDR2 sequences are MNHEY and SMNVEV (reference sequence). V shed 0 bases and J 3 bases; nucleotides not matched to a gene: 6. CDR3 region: CASSLSSGQGSYEQYF. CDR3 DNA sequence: TGTGCCAGCAGTTTATCCTCGGGACAGGGCAGCTACGAGCAGTACTTC.

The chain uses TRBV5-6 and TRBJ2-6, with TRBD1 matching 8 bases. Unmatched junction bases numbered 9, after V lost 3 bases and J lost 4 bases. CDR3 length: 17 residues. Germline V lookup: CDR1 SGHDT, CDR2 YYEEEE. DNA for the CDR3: TGTGCCAGCAGCTCGGGACAGGAGGCCGCCGGGGCCAACGTCCTGACTTTC. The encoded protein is CASSSGQEAAGANVLTF.

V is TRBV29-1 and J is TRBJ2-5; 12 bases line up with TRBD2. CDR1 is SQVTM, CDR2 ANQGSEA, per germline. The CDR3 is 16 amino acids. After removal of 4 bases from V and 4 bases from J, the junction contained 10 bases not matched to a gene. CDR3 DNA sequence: TGCAGCGTTGGCCCCCGGCTAGCGGGGGGGGGAGAGACCCAGTACTTC. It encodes CSVGPRLAGGGETQYF.

CDR3 residues: CSSTSAAGAQYF. CDR3 DNA: TGCAGTTCCACCTCGGCGGCAGGGGCGCAGTATTTT. J is TRBJ2-3 and V is TRBV20-1, with a possible D match to TRBD1 (6 bases). This CDR3 has 12 amino acids. The ends were cut back, 8 bases at V and 10 bases at J, with 19 bases in the middle. The germline V gene encodes CDR1 DFQATT and CDR2 SNEGSKA (reference sequence).

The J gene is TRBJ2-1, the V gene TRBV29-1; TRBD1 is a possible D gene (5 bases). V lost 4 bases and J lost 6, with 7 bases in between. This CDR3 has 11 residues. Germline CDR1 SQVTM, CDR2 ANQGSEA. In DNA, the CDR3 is TGCAGCGTTGTAGGGGCCAATGAGCAGTTCTTC. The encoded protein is CSVVGANEQFF.

CDR3 protein: CSAGAGLLVQPQHF. CDR3 sequence (DNA): TGCAGTGCTGGGGCAGGGTTGTTAGTTCAGCCCCAGCATTTT. V gene TRBV20-1 combines with J gene TRBJ1-5, with a tentative D call TRBD1 (5 bases). Per germline, CDR1 DFQATT and CDR2 SNEGSKA (reference sequence). The V gene lost 5 bases and the J gene lost 6 bases, with 17 bases spanning the gap. This CDR3 contains 14 residues.

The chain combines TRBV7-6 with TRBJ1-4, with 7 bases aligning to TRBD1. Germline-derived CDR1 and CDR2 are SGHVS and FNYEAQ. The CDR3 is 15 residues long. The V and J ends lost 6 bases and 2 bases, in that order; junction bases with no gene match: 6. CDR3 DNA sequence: TGTGCCAGCAGTAAACTAGGGGGCACTAATGAAAAACTGTTTTTT. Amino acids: CASSKLGGTNEKLFF.

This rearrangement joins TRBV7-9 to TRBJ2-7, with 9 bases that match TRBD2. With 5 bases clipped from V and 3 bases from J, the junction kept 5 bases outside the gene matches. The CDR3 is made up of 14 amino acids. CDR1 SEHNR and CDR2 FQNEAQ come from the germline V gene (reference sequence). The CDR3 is CASSRGGADYEQYF. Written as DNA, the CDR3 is TGTGCCAGCAGCCGCGGGGGGGCCGACTACGAGCAGTACTTC.

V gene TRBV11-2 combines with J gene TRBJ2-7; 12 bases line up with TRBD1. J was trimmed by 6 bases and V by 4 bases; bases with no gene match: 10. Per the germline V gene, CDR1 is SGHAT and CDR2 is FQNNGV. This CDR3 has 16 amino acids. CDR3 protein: CASSSAPGQGAGEQYF. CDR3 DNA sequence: TGTGCCAGCAGCTCCGCCCCGGGACAGGGGGCGGGCGAGCAGTACTTC. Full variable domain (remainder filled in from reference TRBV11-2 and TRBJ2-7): EAGVAQSPRYKIIEKRQSVAFWCNPISGHATLYWYQQILGQGPKLLIQFQNNGVVDDSQLPKDRFSAERLKGVDSTLKIQPAKLEDSAVYLCASSSAPGQGAGEQYFGPGTRLTVT.

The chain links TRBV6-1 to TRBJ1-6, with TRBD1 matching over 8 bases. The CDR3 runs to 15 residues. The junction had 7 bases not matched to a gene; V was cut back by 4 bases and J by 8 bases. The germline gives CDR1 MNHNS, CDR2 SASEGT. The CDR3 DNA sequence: TGTGCCAGCAGTGGGAGCGGACAGGGTGATTCACCCCTCCACTTT. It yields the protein CASSGSGQGDSPLHF.

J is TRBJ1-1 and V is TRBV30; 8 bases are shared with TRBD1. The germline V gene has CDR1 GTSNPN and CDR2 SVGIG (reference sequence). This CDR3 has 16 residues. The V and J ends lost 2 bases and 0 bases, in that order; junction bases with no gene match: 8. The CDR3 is CAWSPTGGLVNTEAFF. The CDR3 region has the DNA TGTGCCTGGAGTCCCACAGGGGGTTTGGTGAACACTGAAGCTTTCTTT. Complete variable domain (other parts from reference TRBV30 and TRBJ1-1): SQTIHQWPATLVQPVGSPLSLECTVEGTSNPNLYWYRQAAGRGLQLLFYSVGIGQISSEVPQNLSASRPQDRQFILSSKKLLLSDSGFYLCAWSPTGGLVNTEAFFGQGTRLTVV.

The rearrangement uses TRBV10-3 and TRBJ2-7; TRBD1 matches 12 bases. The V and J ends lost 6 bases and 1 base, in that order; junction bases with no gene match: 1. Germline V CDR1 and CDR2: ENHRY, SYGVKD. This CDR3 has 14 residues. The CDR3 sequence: CAIRGQGASYEQYF. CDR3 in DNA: TGTGCCATCAGGGGACAGGGGGCTTCCTACGAGCAGTACTTC.

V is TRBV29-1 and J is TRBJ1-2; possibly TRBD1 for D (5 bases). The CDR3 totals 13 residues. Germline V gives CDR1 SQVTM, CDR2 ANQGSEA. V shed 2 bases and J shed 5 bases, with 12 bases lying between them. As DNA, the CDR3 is TGCAGCGTTGAAAAGATCACAGGTTATGGCTACACCTTC. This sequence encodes CSVEKITGYGYTF.

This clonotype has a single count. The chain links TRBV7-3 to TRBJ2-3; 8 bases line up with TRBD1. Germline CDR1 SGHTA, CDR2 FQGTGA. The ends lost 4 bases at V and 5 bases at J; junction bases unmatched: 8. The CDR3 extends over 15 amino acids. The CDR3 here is CASSSPDRGLDTQYF. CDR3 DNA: TGTGCCAGCAGCTCACCTGACAGGGGCCTAGATACGCAGTATTTT.

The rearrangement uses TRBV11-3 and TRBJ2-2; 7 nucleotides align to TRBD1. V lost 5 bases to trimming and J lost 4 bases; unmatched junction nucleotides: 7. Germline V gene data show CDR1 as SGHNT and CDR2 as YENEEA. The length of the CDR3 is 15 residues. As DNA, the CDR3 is TGTGCCAGCAGCCGAGGGGGCGCGTTCACCGGGGAGCTGTTTTTT. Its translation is CASSRGGAFTGELFF.

As DNA, the CDR3 is TGTGCCAGCAGCTTAAGGGCAGGGACTACCTCCTACAATGAGCAGTTCTTC. As protein: CASSLRAGTTSYNEQFF. This sequence joins TRBV11-2 and TRBJ2-1; 7 nucleotides agree with TRBD2. Germline CDR1 is SGHAT and CDR2 is FQNNGV. V lost 2 bases and J lost 0; bases outside the gene matches: 7. There are 17 residues in the CDR3.

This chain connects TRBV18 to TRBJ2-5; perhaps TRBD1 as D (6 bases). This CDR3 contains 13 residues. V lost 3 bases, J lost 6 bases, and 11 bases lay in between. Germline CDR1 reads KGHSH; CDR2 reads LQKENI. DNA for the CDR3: TGTGCCAGCTCACCGGGGGCAGGGAAGACCCAGTACTTC. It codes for CASSPGAGKTQYF.

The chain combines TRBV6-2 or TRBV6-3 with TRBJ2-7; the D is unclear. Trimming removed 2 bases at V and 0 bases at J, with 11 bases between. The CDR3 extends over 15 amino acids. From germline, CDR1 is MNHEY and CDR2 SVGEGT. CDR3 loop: CASSYRTASSYEQYF. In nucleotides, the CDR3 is TGTGCCAGCAGTTACCGGACGGCTAGCTCCTACGAGCAGTACTTC.